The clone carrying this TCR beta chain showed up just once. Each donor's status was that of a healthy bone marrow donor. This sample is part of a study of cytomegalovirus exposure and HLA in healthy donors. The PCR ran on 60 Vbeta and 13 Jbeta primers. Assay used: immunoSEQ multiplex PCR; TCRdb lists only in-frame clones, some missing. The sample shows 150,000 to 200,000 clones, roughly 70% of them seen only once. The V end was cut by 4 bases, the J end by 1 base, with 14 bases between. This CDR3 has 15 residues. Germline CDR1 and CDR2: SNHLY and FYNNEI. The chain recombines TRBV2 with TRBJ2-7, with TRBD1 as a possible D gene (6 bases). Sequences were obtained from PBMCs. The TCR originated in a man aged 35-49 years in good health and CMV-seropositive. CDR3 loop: CASSGRTETSYEQYF. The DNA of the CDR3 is TGTGCCAGCAGTGGTAGGACAGAAACTTCCTACGAGCAGTACTTC.